This entry describes one T cell receptor (beta chain). As yet, its antigen is unknown. PCR employed 60 Vbeta and 13 Jbeta primers. Profiling relied on immunoSEQ multiplex PCR, and the TCRdb table lists in-frame clones only, not all of them. The sample carries roughly 220,000 clones, roughly four fifths recorded once. The CDR3 contains 16 residues. Trimming left V 0 bases short and J 0 bases short, with 9 bases between. Germline loops: CDR1 MGHRA, CDR2 YSYEKL. This sample was taken from a study of cytomegalovirus exposure and HLA in healthy donors. Study-wide results and caveats: Under 20,000 TCR beta sequences were associated with HLA alleles at 0.05 false discovery rate in a later analysis.

What was sequenced was PBMCs. This clonotype was sampled from a woman aged 40 to 49 in good health and CMV-seronegative. J is TRBJ2-1 and V is TRBV4-1, with D uncertain. The CDR3: CASSQDWQSSYNEQFF. The CDR3 nucleotides are TGCGCCAGCAGCCAAGATTGGCAAAGCTCCTACAATGAGCAGTTCTTC.